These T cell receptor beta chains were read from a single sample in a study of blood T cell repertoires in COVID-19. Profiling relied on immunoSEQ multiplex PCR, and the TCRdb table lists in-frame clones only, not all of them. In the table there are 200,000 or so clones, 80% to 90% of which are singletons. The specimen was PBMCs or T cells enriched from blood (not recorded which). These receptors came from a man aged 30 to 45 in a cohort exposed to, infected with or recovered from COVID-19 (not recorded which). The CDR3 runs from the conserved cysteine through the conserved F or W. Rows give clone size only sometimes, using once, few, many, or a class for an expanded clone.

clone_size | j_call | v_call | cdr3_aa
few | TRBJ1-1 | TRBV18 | CASSPTDSSMNTEAFF
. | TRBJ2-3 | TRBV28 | CASSPSRLAGLGGYF
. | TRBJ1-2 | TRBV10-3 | CAISVTDRATGYTF
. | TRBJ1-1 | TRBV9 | CASSVTGSGTEAFF
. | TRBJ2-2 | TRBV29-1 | CSGTGTGRTGELFF
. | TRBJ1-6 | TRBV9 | CASSSRTGGANSPLHF
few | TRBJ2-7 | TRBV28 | CASSVRGREQYF
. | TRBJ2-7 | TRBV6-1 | CASSEGMSQSYEQYF
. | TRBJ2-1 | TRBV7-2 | CASSLGALGLANEQFF
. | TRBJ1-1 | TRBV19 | CASSPGTVGKGTEAFF
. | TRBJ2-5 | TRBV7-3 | CASSLGVQETQYF
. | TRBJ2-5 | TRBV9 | CASSTGGETQYF
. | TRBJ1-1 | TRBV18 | CASSPLNRGQDTEAFF
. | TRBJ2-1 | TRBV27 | CASSLRRDEQFF
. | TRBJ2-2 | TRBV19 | CASTYMGTGTGELFF
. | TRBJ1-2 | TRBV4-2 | CASSQDGGKSNYGYTF
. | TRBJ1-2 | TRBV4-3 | CASSQDGRGFVGGYTF
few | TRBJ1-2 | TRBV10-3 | CAIPQSRREGDGYTF
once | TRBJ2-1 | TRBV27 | CASSSPGLAGVYNEQFF
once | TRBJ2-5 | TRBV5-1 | CASSFTGMQETQYF
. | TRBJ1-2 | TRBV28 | CASSHYLDRGGLGYTF
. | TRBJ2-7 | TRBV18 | CASSPKGQTYEQYF
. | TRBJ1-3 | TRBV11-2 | CASSFAGNSGNTIYF
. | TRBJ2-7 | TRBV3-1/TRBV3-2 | CASSDGDRGMVGQYF
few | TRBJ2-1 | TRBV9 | CASSPRGSTYNEQFF
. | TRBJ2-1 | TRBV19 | CASSSYNEQFF
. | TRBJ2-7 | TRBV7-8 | CASSHPSGSRYEQYF
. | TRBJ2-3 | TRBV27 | CASSFSGLAASTDTQYF
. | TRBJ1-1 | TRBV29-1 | CSVVGQGASAFF